What follows describes a single T cell receptor beta chain. Its specificity is not known. Trimming removed 2 bases from V and 3 bases from J; junction bases left unmatched: 5. The CDR3 totals 15 residues. The V gene's germline CDR1 is GTSNPN and CDR2 SVGIG (reference sequence). The data were obtained in a study of cytomegalovirus exposure and HLA in healthy donors. Across the whole study: Unique TCRs from HLA-typed donors, about 85 million of them, were held in an early data release. Study-wide findings and caveats: Some public TCRs appeared in many individuals, while most sequences were rare. Indistinguishable V segments, including TRBV6-2 and TRBV6-3, were excluded.

PCR used 60 Vbeta primers and 13 Jbeta primers. The assay was immunoSEQ multiplex PCR, and TCRdb's table has in-frame clones only and misses some. This sample carries tens of thousands of clones, over 65% of them seen once, and the ten largest clones take about 16%. Healthy individuals who donated bone marrow served as the donors. This chain uses TRBV30 with TRBJ2-1; 9 positions agree with TRBD1. This sequence originates from a middle-aged woman in good health and CMV-seropositive. The source material was PBMCs. The CDR3 DNA reads TGTGCCTGGAGTCCCGAGACAGGGGGCTACAATGAGCAGTTCTTC. Protein product: CAWSPETGGYNEQFF.